This T cell receptor (beta chain) came from a study of glioma-infiltrating T cells after dendritic cell vaccination. In the study overall: Three intradermal dendritic cell vaccine injections were given every two weeks. General study results and limits: Few patients contributed both blood and tumor specimens.

The PCR used 60 V beta and 13 J beta primers. Measured with immunoSEQ multiplex PCR; TCRdb has only the in-frame clones, and not every one. Of 80,000 to 95,000 clones listed, 70% to 90% were seen once; the top ten hold about 2.9%. After removal of 4 bases from V and 3 bases from J, the junction contained 7 bases not matched to a gene. The CDR3 runs 15 residues. Per germline, CDR1 SGHNT and CDR2 YYREEE (reference sequence). Notes on this clone: Its matching antigen is unknown.

The clonotype originates from a human donor with glioblastoma. The rearrangement uses TRBV5-4 and TRBJ1-2; the match to TRBD1 covers 9 bases. The source was blood, collected before dendritic cell vaccination. This CDR3 reads CASSRGDRDDYGYTF. The DNA of the CDR3 is TGTGCCAGCAGCCGTGGGGACAGGGATGACTATGGCTACACCTTC. Using reference TRBV5-4 and TRBJ1-2 for the parts outside the CDR3, the full variable domain is ETGVTQSPTHLIKTRGQQVTLRCSSQSGHNTVSWYQQALGQGPQFIFQYYREEENGRGNFPPRFSGLQFPNYSSELNVNALELDDSALYLCASSRGDRDDYGYTFGSGTRLTVV.